This T cell receptor beta chain was obtained from a study of T cells after yellow fever vaccination (dated by TCRdb to the late 2010s). About the investigation overall: The SMART-Seq v4 Ultra Low Input RNA kit was used to prepare libraries from fractions with low cell numbers. Bulk TCR alpha and beta repertoires were sequenced longitudinally to track T-cell clones before and after primary and booster YFV17D yellow fever vaccination. The cohort comprised two healthy male donors, one aged 18 to 30 and one aged 30 to 40 years. Blood samples were taken at several timepoints before and after primary and secondary immunization, and bulk PBMC replicates and cell subsets were isolated. General findings and caveats noted by the study authors: A small share of clonotypes was detected in both CD4 and CD8 compartments, with the overlap likely arising from convergent recombination. The secondary T-cell response was weaker than the primary response but faster, peaking on day 5 instead of day 15. FACS-sorted repertoires could contain abundant contaminating clonotypes from the bulk population, so computational filtering was required. After the booster, most clones that had expanded after primary vaccination were detected again (around 95% of CD4 and roughly 86% of CD8), suggesting broad maintenance of memory. Only two donors were included in the study, so the extent to which the findings can be generalized is limited.

The treatment or condition label, read with the paper, signifies: live attenuated yellow fever vaccine strain. PBMCs were isolated from peripheral blood using a standard Ficoll-Paque protocol. CD4 and CD8 T-cell fractions were isolated with Dynabeads CD4 and CD8 positive selection kits. RNA was extracted with TriZol from bulk PBMCs, CD4 and CD8 fractions, and dextramer-positive and dextramer-negative fractions. This clonotype was detected only a few times. Its antigen is currently not known. Base-call qualities are not available, and no considerably larger clone is one nucleotide away. At the junction V is shortened by 0 bases and J by 0 bases, with 10 bases in between. Looking up the germline V gene (reference sequence) yields CDR1 SGHKS and CDR2 YYEKEE. CDR3 length: 16 amino acids, cysteine to phenylalanine. CDR3 DNA only is kept here, 48 bases in frame from base 1. TCRdb names Illumina NovaSeq 6000 as the instrument used. Synthesis of TCR cDNA relied on 5'RACE template switching, a step that introduced a universal primer site along with unique molecular identifiers. cDNA synthesis was primed from both the TCR alpha and TCR beta constant segments. Library amplification involved two PCR steps, and the second step added sample barcodes and sequencing adapters. Sequencing of the libraries was done on either Illumina HiSeq 2500 (2x100 bp) or NovaSeq (2x150 bp). In the paper's pipeline: Demultiplexing of reads and collapsing into UMI consensus sequences were performed with MIGEC, and V(D)J alignment was carried out with MiXCR. Vaccine-responding clonotypes were identified with edgeR using replicate PBMC samples, with FDR below 0.01 and a log2 fold change above 5 up to day 15 being required. Each bulk clonotype was labeled CD4 or CD8 based on which sequenced repertoire, CD4 or CD8, contained the clonotype at higher abundance. TCRdb trimmed the raw reads at Q25, called clones with MiXCR and kept productive beta chains. Identical CDR3 protein sequences are pooled into one entry, listed with their most common genes and DNA. V and J calls and clone size were set by TCRdb, not the authors. Within this sample are approximately 300,000 distinct CDR3 sequences, with roughly 10% of them counted one time only. 3% to 3.5% of the sample lies in the top ten.

The sequence links TRBV5-5 to TRBJ1-5; the D gene identity is not certain. The input for sequencing was CD4+ T cells sorted from PBMCs, taken 45 days after the yellow fever booster vaccination. This TCR was sampled from a man aged 18 to 35 who received the YFV17D yellow fever vaccine. The DNA sequence reads TGTGCCAGCAGCTTGGGGCCGGCAGCTAGCAATCAGCCCCAGCATTTT. The resulting protein is CASSLGPAASNQPQHF. Supplemented by the reference TRBV5-5 and TRBJ1-5 proteins around the CDR3, the complete variable domain is DAGVTQSPTHLIKTRGQQVTLRCSPISGHKSVSWYQQVLGQGPQFIFQYYEKEERGRGNFPDRFSARQFPNYSSELNVNALLLGDSALYLCASSLGPAASNQPQHFGDGTRLSIL.